This record looks at one T cell receptor beta chain sequence and its context. Germline lookup yields CDR1 SGHAT and CDR2 FQNNGV. V was trimmed by 5 bases and J by 12 bases, leaving 17 bases between them. The CDR3 runs 13 residues. The sample comes from a study of T cell responses to AZD1222 COVID-19 vaccine. Sequenced by immunoSEQ multiplex PCR; TCRdb stores in-frame clones only, minus some. This table holds 150,000 or so clones, approximately 90% found once. The sample was peripheral blood, taken 28 days after the second AZD1222 dose. The chain has TRBV11-2 and TRBJ2-1; D remains ambiguous. The clonotype comes from an adult who received the AZD1222 COVID-19 vaccine. The CDR3 is CASSLESGGRQFF. The CDR3 coding sequence is TGTGCCAGCAGCCTCGAGTCAGGTGGGCGGCAGTTCTTC.